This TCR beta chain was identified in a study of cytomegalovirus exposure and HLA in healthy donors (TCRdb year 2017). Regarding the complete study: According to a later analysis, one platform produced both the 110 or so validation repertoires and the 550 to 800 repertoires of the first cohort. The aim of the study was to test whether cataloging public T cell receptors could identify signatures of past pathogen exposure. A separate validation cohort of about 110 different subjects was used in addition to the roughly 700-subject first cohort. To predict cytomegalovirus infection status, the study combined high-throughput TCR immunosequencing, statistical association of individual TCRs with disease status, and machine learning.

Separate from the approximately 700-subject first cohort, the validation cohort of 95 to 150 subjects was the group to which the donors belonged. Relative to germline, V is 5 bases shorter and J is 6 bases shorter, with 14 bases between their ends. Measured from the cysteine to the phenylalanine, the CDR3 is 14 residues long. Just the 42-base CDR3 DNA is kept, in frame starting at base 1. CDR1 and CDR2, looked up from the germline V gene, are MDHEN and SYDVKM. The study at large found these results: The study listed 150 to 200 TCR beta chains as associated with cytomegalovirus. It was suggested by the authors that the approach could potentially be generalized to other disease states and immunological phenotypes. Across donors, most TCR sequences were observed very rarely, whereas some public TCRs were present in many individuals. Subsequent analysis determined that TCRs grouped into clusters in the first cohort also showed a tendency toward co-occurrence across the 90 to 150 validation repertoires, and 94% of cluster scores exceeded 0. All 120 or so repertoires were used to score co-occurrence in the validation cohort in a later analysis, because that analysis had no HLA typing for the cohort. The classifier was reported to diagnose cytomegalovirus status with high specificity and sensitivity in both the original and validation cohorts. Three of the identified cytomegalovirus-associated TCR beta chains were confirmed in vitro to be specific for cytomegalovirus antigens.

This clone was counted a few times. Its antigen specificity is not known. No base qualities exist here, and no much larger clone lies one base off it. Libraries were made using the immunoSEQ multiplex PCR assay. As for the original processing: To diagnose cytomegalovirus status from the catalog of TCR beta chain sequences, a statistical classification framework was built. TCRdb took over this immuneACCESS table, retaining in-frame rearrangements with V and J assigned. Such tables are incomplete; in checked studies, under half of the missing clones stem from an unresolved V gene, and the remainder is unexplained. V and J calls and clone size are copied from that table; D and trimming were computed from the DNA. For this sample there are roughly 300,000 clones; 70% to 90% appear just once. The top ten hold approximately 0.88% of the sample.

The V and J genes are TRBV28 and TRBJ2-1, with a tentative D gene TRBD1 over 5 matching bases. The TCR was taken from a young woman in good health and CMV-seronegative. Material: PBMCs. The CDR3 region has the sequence CASSIPLRANEQFF. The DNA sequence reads TGTGCCAGCAGTATCCCCCTCAGGGCCAATGAGCAGTTCTTC.